This T cell receptor beta chain was retrieved from a study of beta chain features in type 1 diabetes. Study findings and constraints: Unsettled here was the matter of whether HLA type influences TCRB rearrangement.

Expressed TCRB transcripts were sequenced because the isolated RNA had all been reverse transcribed beforehand. TCRdb keeps only in-frame clones here, not all; method: immunoSEQ multiplex PCR. This sample has some 240,000 clones; about 11% occur once, and the top ten carry 1% to 1.5%. The CDR3 totals 13 residues. Germline V gives CDR1 SGHTA, CDR2 FQGNSA. V dropped 5 bases and J dropped 10 bases, with 15 bases sitting between them. Ten or more counts support this clone. As yet, its antigen is unknown. The sequencing sample was made of central memory CD4+ T cells from blood. The TCR comes from a man aged 18 to 30 in good health. V gene TRBV7-2 combines with J gene TRBJ2-1; D not resolved. In nucleotides, the CDR3 is TGTGCCAGCAGCCTTCACTTCTCATCCGAGCAGTTCTTC. It yields the protein CASSLHFSSEQFF.